The rows below give T cell receptor beta chains drawn from one sample of a study of T-cell reconstitution after alpha-beta-depleted transplantation in children. Each CDR3 protein is one row after TCRdb ran MiXCR on the PCR reads. The table records about 72,000 distinct CDR3 sequences, about 7% of them present only once. The sequenced sample was PBMCs from the stem cell graft donor, obtained from the stem cell graft. These TCRs come from a human donor who donated a stem cell graft to a child with acute lymphoblastic leukemia. CDR3s include the opening cysteine and the closing phenylalanine or tryptophan. The D gene is left open where the match is weak. The size field is filled for only some rows; it gives once, few, many or a size class.

CDR3,DNA,J,size,D,V
CASSYNSNQPQHF,TGTGCCAGCAGCTACAATAGCAATCAGCCCCAGCATTTT,TRBJ1-5,many,.,TRBV7-2
CASSIRVAVNVLTF,TGTGCCAGTAGTATTAGGGTCGCCGTCAACGTCCTGACTTTC,TRBJ2-6,.,.,TRBV19
CSVEYRVGLTYEQYF,TGCAGCGTTGAATACCGGGTAGGATTAACCTACGAGCAGTACTTC,TRBJ2-7,many,.,TRBV29-1
CASSQLYEQYF,TGTGCCAGCAGCCAGCTCTACGAGCAGTACTTC,TRBJ2-7,many,.,TRBV5-5
CSARRQYQETQYF,TGCAGTGCTAGGCGGCAGTATCAAGAGACCCAGTACTTC,TRBJ2-5,many,.,TRBV20-1
CASSQGGVIQYF,TGTGCCAGCAGTCAAGGGGGGGTCATTCAGTACTTC,TRBJ2-4,.,.,TRBV25-1
CASSQVRGWDIQYF,TGCGCCAGCAGCCAAGTCCGAGGGTGGGACATTCAGTACTTC,TRBJ2-4,once,.,TRBV4-3
CASIPRQGAGKNIQYF,TGTGCCAGTATCCCGCGGCAGGGGGCTGGCAAAAACATTCAGTACTTC,TRBJ2-4,few,TRBD1,TRBV19
CASSLGNNEQFF,TGCGCCAGCAGCTTAGGGAACAATGAGCAGTTCTTC,TRBJ2-1,many,.,TRBV5-1
CASSPRDSSQETQYF,TGTGCCAGCAGTCCCCGGGACAGTTCTCAAGAGACCCAGTACTTC,TRBJ2-5,many,TRBD1,TRBV27
CASSMGDGGELFF,TGTGCCAGTAGTATGGGGGACGGCGGGGAGCTGTTTTTT,TRBJ2-2,few,.,TRBV19
CASSPNAGGLAYNEQFF,TGTGCCAGCAGTCCTAACGCGGGGGGACTAGCCTACAATGAGCAGTTCTTC,TRBJ2-1,.,TRBD2,TRBV12-3/TRBV12-4
CASSLARQGDQPQHF,TGTGCCAGCAGTTTAGCCCGACAGGGGGATCAGCCCCAGCATTTT,TRBJ1-5,many,TRBD1,TRBV12-3/TRBV12-4
CASSPRGTSGRFADTQYF,TGTGCCAGCAGCCCAAGGGGGACTAGCGGGAGATTCGCAGATACGCAGTATTTT,TRBJ2-3,once,TRBD2,TRBV11-2
CASSFSFGEEKLFF,TGTGCCAGCAGCTTCAGTTTCGGGGAGGAAAAACTGTTTTTT,TRBJ1-4,many,.,TRBV12-3/TRBV12-4
CASATSGNTIYF,TGTGCCAGCGCGACCTCTGGAAACACCATATATTTT,TRBJ1-3,many,.,TRBV12-3/TRBV12-4
CASTPSSRLGAYEQYF,TGTGCCAGCACCCCCTCCTCGAGACTAGGTGCCTACGAGCAGTACTTC,TRBJ2-7,many,.,TRBV7-8
CASSRTGTGFTGELFF,TGTGCCAGCAGCCGTACCGGGACAGGGTTCACCGGGGAGCTGTTTTTT,TRBJ2-2,many,TRBD1,TRBV7-3
CASSFFFLDTQYF,TGTGCCAGCAGTTTCTTTTTCTTAGATACGCAGTATTTT,TRBJ2-3,.,.,TRBV27
CSAREGGNTEAFF,TGCAGTGCTAGAGAGGGGGGGAACACTGAAGCTTTCTTT,TRBJ1-1,many,.,TRBV20-1
CAISEGQGGQPQHF,TGTGCCATCAGTGAGGGACAGGGAGGGCAGCCCCAGCATTTT,TRBJ1-5,many,TRBD1,TRBV10-3
CASSSTGGPNEKLFF,TGTGCCAGCAGCTCGACAGGGGGCCCAAATGAAAAACTGTTTTTT,TRBJ1-4,many,TRBD1,TRBV7-2
CASSQDRGGGREQYF,TGTGCCAGCAGCCAAGACAGAGGAGGGGGCAGGGAGCAGTACTTC,TRBJ2-7,many,.,TRBV4-2
CASSVEREQFF,TGTGCCAGCAGCGTAGAACGTGAGCAGTTCTTC,TRBJ2-1,.,.,TRBV9
CASSAPGEGAWTEAFF,TGTGCCAGCAGCGCGCCGGGGGAGGGGGCATGGACTGAAGCTTTCTTT,TRBJ1-1,few,TRBD1,TRBV2
CASTTPGGEYEQYF,TGTGCCAGCACCACCCCTGGGGGGGAGTACGAGCAGTACTTC,TRBJ2-7,many,TRBD2,TRBV28
CASSQYGAGSVFF,TGTGCCAGCAGTCAGTACGGAGCAGGGTCGGTGTTCTTC,TRBJ2-1,few,.,TRBV7-6
CASSYFRVAELANSPLHF,TGTGCCAGCAGTTACTTCAGGGTTGCCGAATTGGCCAATTCACCCCTCCACTTT,TRBJ1-6,many,.,TRBV6-7
CASSLGGGLPTDTQYF,TGCGCCAGCAGCTTGGGAGGGGGCCTTCCCACAGATACGCAGTATTTT,TRBJ2-3,many,TRBD1,TRBV5-1
CATGRDRTYEQYF,TGTGCCACAGGCCGGGACCGGACCTACGAGCAGTACTTC,TRBJ2-7,many,.,TRBV15
CASSYGRGTEAFF,TGTGCCAGCAGTTACGGTCGAGGCACTGAAGCTTTCTTT,TRBJ1-1,many,.,TRBV6-6
CASRGTYYEQYF,TGTGCCAGCAGGGGAACCTACTACGAGCAGTACTTC,TRBJ2-7,.,.,TRBV2
CSGTAGYNEQFF,TGCAGCGGTACAGCGGGGTACAATGAGCAGTTCTTC,TRBJ2-1,many,TRBD2,TRBV29-1
CASSLGGQGAHEQYF,TGTGCCAGCAGTTTAGGGGGACAGGGGGCCCACGAGCAGTACTTC,TRBJ2-7,few,TRBD1,TRBV28
CAISGGQGSSYNEQFF,TGTGCCATCAGTGGGGGCCAGGGGAGCTCCTACAATGAGCAGTTCTTC,TRBJ2-1,many,.,TRBV10-3